Each of the 20 T cell receptor beta chains below was sequenced from the same sample in a study of cytomegalovirus exposure and HLA in healthy donors. Amplification used 60 Vbeta primers and 13 Jbeta primers. Only in-frame clones appear in the TCRdb table, and some are missing; sequencing was by immunoSEQ multiplex PCR. The sample shows more than 150,000 clones, approximately 80% of them seen only once. The source material was PBMCs. These receptors all stem from a man between 18 and 29 years old in good health and CMV-seronegative.

This clone showed up just once. The chain is built from TRBV15 and TRBJ2-2; 9 positions match TRBD2. Germline V gene data show CDR1 as LNHNV and CDR2 as YYDKDF (reference sequence). This CDR3 is 17 amino acids long. After removal of 1 base from V and 9 bases from J, the junction contained 12 bases not matched to a gene. DNA for the CDR3: TGTGCCACCAGCAGAGTATTCAGCGGGGGGCCCCACCGGGAGCTGTTTTTT. It specifies CATSRVFSGGPHRELFF.

The V gene is TRBV7-8, the J gene TRBJ2-1; weak D call: TRBD1 (6 bases). Trimming left V 4 bases short and J 2 bases short, with 12 bases between. The CDR3 loop spans 15 amino acids. Germline V gene data show CDR1 as SGHVS and CDR2 as FQNEAQ. Here the CDR3 reads CASSWDQGPYNEQFF. The CDR3 bases are TGTGCCAGCAGCTGGGACCAGGGGCCCTACAATGAGCAGTTCTTC.

The rearrangement links TRBV28 to TRBJ1-6; 8 bases match TRBD1. This CDR3 is built from 15 residues. Germline V gene data show CDR1 as MDHEN and CDR2 as SYDVKM. V shed 2 bases, J shed 10 bases, and the junction held 7 bases outside the gene matches. CDR3 amino acids: CASSLQGARGSPLHF. CDR3 sequence (DNA): TGTGCCAGCAGTTTACAGGGGGCTAGGGGGTCACCCCTCCACTTT. The whole variable domain, remainder taken from reference TRBV28 and TRBJ1-6, is DVKVTQSSRYLVKRTGEKVFLECVQDMDHENMFWYRQDPGLGLRLIYFSYDVKMKEKGDIPEGYSVSREKKERFSLILESASTNQTSMYLCASSLQGARGSPLHFGNGTRLTVT.

The chain has TRBV7-8 and TRBJ2-3; the match to TRBD2 covers 12 bases. Germline CDR1 reads SGHVS; CDR2 reads FQNEAQ. The CDR3 length is 16 residues. V shed 3 bases, J shed 3 bases, and the junction held 4 bases outside the gene matches. The CDR3 bases are TGTGCCAGCAGCTTTATGACTAGCGGGGGAACAGATACGCAGTATTTT. This gives the protein CASSFMTSGGTDTQYF.

This rearrangement joins TRBV9 to TRBJ1-1; D may be TRBD1 (6 bases). This CDR3 contains 14 residues. Trimming removed 4 bases from V and 5 bases from J, with 15 bases in between. CDR1 and CDR2 (germline): SGDLS, YYNGEE. Here the CDR3 reads CASSLRGQGTEAFF. The CDR3 bases are TGTGCCAGCAGCCTTCGTGGGCAGGGGACTGAAGCTTTCTTT.

In this sample, this clone turned up a few times. The rearrangement links TRBV5-1 to TRBJ1-6; no definite D call. The V end was cut by 6 bases, the J end by 0 bases, with 10 bases between. CDR1 and CDR2 (germline): SGHRS, YFSETQ. The CDR3 has 15 amino acids. The CDR3: CASTDIPSYNSPLHF. For the CDR3, the DNA is TGCGCCAGCACTGACATTCCCTCCTATAATTCACCCCTCCACTTT.

The genes are TRBV7-9 and TRBJ2-3; 13 bases are a match to TRBD2. Germline V gene lookup returns CDR1 SEHNR and CDR2 FQNEAQ (reference sequence). CDR3 length: 15 amino acids. V lost 5 bases to trimming and J lost 4 bases; unmatched junction nucleotides: 3. CDR3 in amino acids: CASSQTSGGADTQYF. The CDR3, as DNA: TGTGCCAGCAGCCAAACTAGCGGGGGGGCAGATACGCAGTATTTT.

This clone was detected once. This chain links TRBV7-9 with TRBJ1-3; 7 nucleotides align to TRBD1. CDR3 length equals 15 residues. Trimming took 5 bases from V and 0 from J; bases not matched to a gene: 4. The germline CDR1 and CDR2 sequences are SEHNR and FQNEAQ (reference sequence). The CDR3 is CASSTQGSSGNTIYF. CDR3 bases: TGTGCCAGCAGCACACAGGGGAGCTCTGGAAACACCATATATTTT. Variable domain in full (rest from reference TRBV7-9 and TRBJ1-3): DTGVSQNPRHKITKRGQNVTFRCDPISEHNRLYWYRQTLGQGPEFLTYFQNEAQLEKSRLLSDRFSAERPKGSFSTLEIQRTEQGDSAMYLCASSTQGSSGNTIYFGEGSWLTVV.

The genes are TRBV5-6 and TRBJ1-1, with D hard to call. The CDR3 loop spans 15 amino acids. Germline V gene lookup returns CDR1 SGHDT and CDR2 YYEEEE. V was shortened by 0 bases and J by 0 bases, with 9 bases between the two germline ends. The CDR3 reads CASSLGVRLNTEAFF. In DNA, the CDR3 is TGTGCCAGCAGCTTGGGGGTGAGGTTGAACACTGAAGCTTTCTTT.

This clone was seen once. This chain links TRBV2 with TRBJ2-5; perhaps TRBD1 as D (5 bases). This CDR3 contains 16 residues. Trimming took 7 bases from V and 5 from J, leaving 23 bases between them. Germline assignment: CDR1 SNHLY and CDR2 FYNNEI. The CDR3 nucleotides are TGTGCCAGCACCTTGAGCCCTCAGGGTCAATTGGAGACCCAGTACTTC. It encodes CASTLSPQGQLETQYF.

CDR3 DNA sequence: TGTGCCAGTAGTATGTATCAGGAGAACACTGAAGCTTTCTTT. Protein sequence: CASSMYQENTEAFF. The genes are TRBV19 and TRBJ1-1; no definite D call. The CDR3 covers 14 residues. CDR1 is LNHDA, CDR2 SQIVND, per germline (reference sequence). The V gene lost 3 bases and the J gene lost 1 base, with 9 bases spanning the gap.

This sequence joins TRBV6-5 and TRBJ1-6; the D gene is possibly TRBD1 (6 bases). Per germline, CDR1 MNHEY and CDR2 SVGAGI. This CDR3 region has 15 residues. Trimming left V 3 bases short and J 7 bases short, with 13 bases between. CDR3 in amino acids: CASSYGGGANSPLHF. In DNA form, the CDR3 reads TGTGCCAGCAGTTATGGTGGGGGGGCAAATTCACCCCTCCACTTT.

The CDR3 loop reads CASSSTGASYNEQFF. CDR3 DNA: TGCGCCAGCAGCTCAACCGGAGCCTCCTACAATGAGCAGTTCTTC. V gene TRBV5-1 combines with J gene TRBJ2-1; D ambiguous. The CDR3 consists of 15 residues. V shed 3 bases and J shed 0 bases, with 10 bases lying between them. Germline CDR1 is SGHRS and CDR2 is YFSETQ.

The V call is TRBV18, the J call TRBJ1-2; TRBD1 matches 10 bases. There are 16 residues in the CDR3. The V gene end was trimmed by 3 bases and the J gene end by 6 bases; junction bases not matched to a gene: 10. The germline V gene has CDR1 KGHSH and CDR2 LQKENI. The CDR3: CASSPGTGAVGDGYTF. For the CDR3, the DNA is TGTGCCAGCTCACCCGGGACAGGGGCCGTAGGCGATGGCTACACCTTC.

The CDR3: CASSESERTTYEQYF. The CDR3 DNA sequence: TGTGCCAGCAGTGAATCTGAGCGGACCACCTACGAGCAGTACTTC. The chain recombines TRBV6-1 with TRBJ2-7, with a weak D call TRBD2 (5 bases). Germline lookup yields CDR1 MNHNS and CDR2 SASEGT. CDR3 length: 15 residues. The V gene lost 2 bases and the J gene lost 2 bases, with 13 bases spanning the gap.

The chain recombines TRBV2 with TRBJ2-1; TRBD2 matches at 9 bases. Germline assignment: CDR1 SNHLY and CDR2 FYNNEI. The CDR3 is made up of 14 amino acids. The trim removed 8 bases at V and 8 bases at J, leaving 10 bases unmatched. CDR3: CASRREREADEQFF. CDR3 nucleotides: TGTGCCAGCCGGAGGGAGCGGGAGGCGGATGAGCAGTTCTTC.

This chain links TRBV2 with TRBJ2-7; the match to TRBD1 covers 10 bases. The V gene's germline CDR1 is SNHLY and CDR2 FYNNEI. This CDR3 has 13 residues. V was clipped by 11 bases and J by 4 bases; unmatched bases: 8. The chain's CDR3 is CAGSGQGFYEQYF. The CDR3 region has the DNA TGTGCCGGATCGGGACAGGGGTTTTACGAGCAGTACTTC.

The genes are TRBV7-3 and TRBJ2-7; 8 positions match TRBD2. This CDR3 is 15 amino acids long. Trimming removed 4 bases from V and 1 base from J; junction bases left unmatched: 6. Germline CDR1 reads SGHTA; CDR2 reads FQGTGA. In nucleotides, the CDR3 is TGTGCCAGCAGCTCCGACGCGGGGGGATCCTACGAGCAGTACTTC. This translates into CASSSDAGGSYEQYF.

This clone was seen a few times. The V gene is TRBV6-5, the J gene TRBJ2-7, with D possibly TRBD1 on 5 matching bases. There are 14 residues in the CDR3. V was shortened by 5 bases and J by 2 bases, with 13 bases between the two germline ends. The germline V gene has CDR1 MNHEY and CDR2 SVGAGI. The CDR3 spells CASSLTDTTYEQYF. The DNA for the CDR3 is TGTGCCAGCAGTCTGACGGACACAACCTACGAGCAGTACTTC.

CDR3 in DNA: TGTGCCAGCAGTTTGATAGCGGGAGGCTACGAGCAGTACTTC. It yields the protein CASSLIAGGYEQYF. The chain joins TRBV28 to TRBJ2-7, with TRBD2 identical over 10 bases. With V trimmed by 3 bases and J by 3 bases, 2 bases remained unmatched. This CDR3 spans 14 amino acids. Germline V gene sequence: CDR1 MDHEN, CDR2 SYDVKM.